This T cell receptor beta chain was sequenced during a study of blood T cell repertoires in COVID-19. As for the study in general: Italy, Spain and the United States were the sources of the convalescent and acute COVID-19 samples. In each case, the material was cDNA or gDNA derived from T cells, B-cell-depleted T cells, or PBMCs.

With V trimmed by 9 bases and J by 0 bases, 5 bases remained unmatched. The germline V gene encodes CDR1 MNHEY and CDR2 SVGAGI. The CDR3 has 14 residues. Original analysis: Amplification of reference gene primers provided the estimated nucleated cell counts. Measured with immunoSEQ multiplex PCR; TCRdb has only the in-frame clones, and not every one. The V and J calls and clone size come from that table; D and trimming were worked out from the DNA. The data contain about 76,000 clones, roughly 89% of them seen just once; the ten biggest clones take up around 7.9%. The specimen was peripheral blood. This chain joins TRBV6-5 and TRBJ2-5; 9 bases line up with TRBD2. The receptor's source is a man aged 30-40 years with acute or convalescent COVID-19. CDR3 amino acids: CASGAGGDQETQYF. CDR3 bases: TGTGCCAGTGGCGCGGGAGGGGACCAAGAGACCCAGTACTTC.